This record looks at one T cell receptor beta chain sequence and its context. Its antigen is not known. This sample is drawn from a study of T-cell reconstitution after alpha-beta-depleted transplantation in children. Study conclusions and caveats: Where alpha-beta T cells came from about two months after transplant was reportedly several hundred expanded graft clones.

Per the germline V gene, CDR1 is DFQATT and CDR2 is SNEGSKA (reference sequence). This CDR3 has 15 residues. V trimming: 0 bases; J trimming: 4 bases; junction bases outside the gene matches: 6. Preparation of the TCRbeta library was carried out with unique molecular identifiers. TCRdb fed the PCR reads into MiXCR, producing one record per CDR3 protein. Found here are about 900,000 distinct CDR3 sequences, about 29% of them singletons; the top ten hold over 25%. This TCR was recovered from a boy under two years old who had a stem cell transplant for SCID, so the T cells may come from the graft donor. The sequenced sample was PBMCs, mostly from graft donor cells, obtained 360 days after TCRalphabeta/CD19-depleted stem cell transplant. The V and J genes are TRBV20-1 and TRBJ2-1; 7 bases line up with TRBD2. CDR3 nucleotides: TGCAGTGCTAGAGAGGAGGCTAGCGGATACAATGAGCAGTTCTTC. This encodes CSAREEASGYNEQFF.